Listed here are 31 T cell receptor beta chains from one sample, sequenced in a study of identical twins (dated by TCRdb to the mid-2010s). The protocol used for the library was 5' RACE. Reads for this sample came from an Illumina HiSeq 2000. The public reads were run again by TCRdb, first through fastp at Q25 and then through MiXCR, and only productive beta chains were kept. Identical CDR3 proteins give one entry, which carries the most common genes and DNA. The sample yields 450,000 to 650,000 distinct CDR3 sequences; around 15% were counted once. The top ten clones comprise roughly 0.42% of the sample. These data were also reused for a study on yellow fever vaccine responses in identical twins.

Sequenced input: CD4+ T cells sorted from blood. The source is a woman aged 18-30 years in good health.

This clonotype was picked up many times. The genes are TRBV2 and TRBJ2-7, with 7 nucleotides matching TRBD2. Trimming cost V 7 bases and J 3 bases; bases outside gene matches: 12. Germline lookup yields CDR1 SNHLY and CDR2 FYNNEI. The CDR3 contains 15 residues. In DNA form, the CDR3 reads TGTGCCAGCATTCGCACTCCGGGACTAAACTACGAGCAGTACTTC. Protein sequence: CASIRTPGLNYEQYF.

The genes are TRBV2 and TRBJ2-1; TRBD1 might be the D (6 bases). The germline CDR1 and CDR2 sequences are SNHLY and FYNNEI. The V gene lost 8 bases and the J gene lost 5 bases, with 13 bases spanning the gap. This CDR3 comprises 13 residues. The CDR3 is CASLGTRDNEQFF. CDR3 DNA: TGTGCCAGCCTCGGGACACGGGACAATGAGCAGTTCTTC.

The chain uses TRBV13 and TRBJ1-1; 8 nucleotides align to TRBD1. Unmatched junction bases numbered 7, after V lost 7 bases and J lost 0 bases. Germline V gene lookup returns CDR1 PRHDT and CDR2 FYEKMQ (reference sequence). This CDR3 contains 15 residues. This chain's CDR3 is CASTRDRNMNTEAFF. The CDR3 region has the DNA TGTGCCAGCACCCGGGACAGGAACATGAACACTGAAGCTTTCTTT.

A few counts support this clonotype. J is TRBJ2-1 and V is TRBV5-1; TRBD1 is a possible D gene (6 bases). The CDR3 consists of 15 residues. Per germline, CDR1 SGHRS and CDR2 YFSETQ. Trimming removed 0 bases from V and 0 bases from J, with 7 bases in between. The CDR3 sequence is CASSLGTVSYNEQFF. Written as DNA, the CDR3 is TGCGCCAGCAGCTTGGGGACAGTCTCCTACAATGAGCAGTTCTTC.

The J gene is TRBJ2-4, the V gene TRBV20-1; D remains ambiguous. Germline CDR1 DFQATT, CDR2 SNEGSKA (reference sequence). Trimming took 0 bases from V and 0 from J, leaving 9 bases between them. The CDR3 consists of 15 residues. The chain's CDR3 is CSARDKGLAKNIQYF. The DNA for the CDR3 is TGCAGTGCTAGAGACAAGGGCCTAGCCAAAAACATTCAGTACTTC.

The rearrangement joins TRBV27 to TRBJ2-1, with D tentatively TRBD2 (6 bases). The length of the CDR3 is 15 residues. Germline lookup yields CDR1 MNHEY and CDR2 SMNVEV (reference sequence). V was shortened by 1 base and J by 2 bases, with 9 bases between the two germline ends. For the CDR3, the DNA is TGTGCCAGCAGTTTATGGGGGGAGACCTACAATGAGCAGTTCTTC. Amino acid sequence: CASSLWGETYNEQFF.

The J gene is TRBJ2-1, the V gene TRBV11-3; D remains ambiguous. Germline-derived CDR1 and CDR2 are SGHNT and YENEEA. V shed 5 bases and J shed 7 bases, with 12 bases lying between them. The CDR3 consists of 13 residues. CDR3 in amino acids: CASSPVLENEQFF. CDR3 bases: TGTGCCAGCAGCCCTGTGCTGGAAAATGAGCAGTTCTTC. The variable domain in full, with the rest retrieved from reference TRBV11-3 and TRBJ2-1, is EAGVVQSPRYKIIEKKQPVAFWCNPISGHNTLYWYLQNLGQGPELLIRYENEEAVDDSQLPKDRFSAERLKGVDSTLKIQPAELGDSAVYLCASSPVLENEQFFGPGTRLTVL.

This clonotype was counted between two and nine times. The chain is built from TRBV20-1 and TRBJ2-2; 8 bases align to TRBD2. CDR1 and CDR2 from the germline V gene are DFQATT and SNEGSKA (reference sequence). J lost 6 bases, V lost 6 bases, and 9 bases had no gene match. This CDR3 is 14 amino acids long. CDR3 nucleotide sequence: TGCAGTGCCAAAGCGGGAGCCGGCTCCGGGGAGCTGTTTTTT. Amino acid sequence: CSAKAGAGSGELFF.

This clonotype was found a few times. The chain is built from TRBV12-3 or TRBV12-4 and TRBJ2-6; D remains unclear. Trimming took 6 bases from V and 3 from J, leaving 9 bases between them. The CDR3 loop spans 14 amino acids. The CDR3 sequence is CASSLRGGANVLTF. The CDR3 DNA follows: TGTGCCAGCAGCCTTAGAGGTGGGGCCAACGTCCTGACTTTC.

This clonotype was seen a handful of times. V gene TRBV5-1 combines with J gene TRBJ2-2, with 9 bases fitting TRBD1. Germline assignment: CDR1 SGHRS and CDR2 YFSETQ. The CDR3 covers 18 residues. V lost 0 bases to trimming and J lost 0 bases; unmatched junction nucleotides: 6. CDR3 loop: CASSLVAGQGSNTGELFF. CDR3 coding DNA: TGCGCCAGCAGCTTGGTGGCGGGACAGGGATCGAACACCGGGGAGCTGTTTTTT.

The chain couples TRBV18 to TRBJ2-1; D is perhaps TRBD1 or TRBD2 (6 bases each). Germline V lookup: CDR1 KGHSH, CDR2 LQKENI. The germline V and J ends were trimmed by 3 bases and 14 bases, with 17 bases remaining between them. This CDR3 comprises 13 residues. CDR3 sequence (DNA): TGTGCCAGCTCACCCCCTCCGGGGGACACGGAGTTCTTC. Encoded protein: CASSPPPGDTEFF.

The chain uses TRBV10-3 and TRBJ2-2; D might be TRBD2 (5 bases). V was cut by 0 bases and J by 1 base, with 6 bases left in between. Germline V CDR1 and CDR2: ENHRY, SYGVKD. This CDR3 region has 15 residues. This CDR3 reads CAISESRENTGELFF. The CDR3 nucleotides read TGTGCCATCAGTGAGTCGAGGGAGAACACCGGGGAGCTGTTTTTT.

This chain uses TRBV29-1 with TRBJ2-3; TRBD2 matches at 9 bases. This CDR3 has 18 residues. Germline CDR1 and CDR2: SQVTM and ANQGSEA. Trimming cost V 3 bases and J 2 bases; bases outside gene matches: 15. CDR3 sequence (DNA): TGCAGCGTTGACCTATCTATACCGGGACTAGCAGACACAGATACGCAGTATTTT. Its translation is CSVDLSIPGLADTDTQYF.

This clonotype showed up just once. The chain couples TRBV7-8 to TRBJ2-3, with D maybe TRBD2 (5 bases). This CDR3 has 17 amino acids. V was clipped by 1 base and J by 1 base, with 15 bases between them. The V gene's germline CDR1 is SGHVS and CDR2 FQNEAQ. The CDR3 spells CASSLEGRLGGTDTQYF. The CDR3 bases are TGTGCCAGCAGCTTAGAAGGGAGATTGGGCGGCACAGATACGCAGTATTTT.

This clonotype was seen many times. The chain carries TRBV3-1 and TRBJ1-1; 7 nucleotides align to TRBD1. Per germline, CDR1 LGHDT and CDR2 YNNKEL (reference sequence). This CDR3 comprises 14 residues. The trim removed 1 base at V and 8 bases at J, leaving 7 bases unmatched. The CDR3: CASSQANRGTEAFF. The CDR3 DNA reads TGTGCCAGCAGCCAAGCCAACAGGGGAACGGAAGCTTTCTTT. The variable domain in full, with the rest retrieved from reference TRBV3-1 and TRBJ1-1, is DTAVSQTPKYLVTQMGNDKSIKCEQNLGHDTMYWYKQDSKKFLKIMFSYNNKELIINETVPNRFSPKSPDKAHLNLHINSLELGDSAVYFCASSQANRGTEAFFGQGTRLTVV.

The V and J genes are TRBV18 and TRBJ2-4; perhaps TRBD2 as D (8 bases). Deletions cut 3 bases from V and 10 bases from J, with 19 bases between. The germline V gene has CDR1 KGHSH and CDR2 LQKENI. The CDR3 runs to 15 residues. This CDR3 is CASSPPGGGSEIQYF. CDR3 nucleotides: TGTGCCAGCTCACCCCCGGGAGGGGGCTCAGAAATTCAGTACTTC.

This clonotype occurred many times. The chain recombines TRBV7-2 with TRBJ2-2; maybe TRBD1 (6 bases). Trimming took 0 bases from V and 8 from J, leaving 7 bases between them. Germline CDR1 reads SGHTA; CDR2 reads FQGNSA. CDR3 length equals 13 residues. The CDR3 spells CASSLAQGGELFF. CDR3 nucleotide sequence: TGTGCCAGCAGCTTAGCGCAGGGGGGGGAGCTGTTTTTT.

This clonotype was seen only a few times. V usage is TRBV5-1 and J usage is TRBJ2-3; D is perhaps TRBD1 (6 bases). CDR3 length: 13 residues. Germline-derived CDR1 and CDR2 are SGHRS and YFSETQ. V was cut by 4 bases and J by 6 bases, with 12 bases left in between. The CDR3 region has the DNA TGCGCCAGCAGCCAGAACAGGGTTGATACGCAGTATTTT. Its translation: CASSQNRVDTQYF.

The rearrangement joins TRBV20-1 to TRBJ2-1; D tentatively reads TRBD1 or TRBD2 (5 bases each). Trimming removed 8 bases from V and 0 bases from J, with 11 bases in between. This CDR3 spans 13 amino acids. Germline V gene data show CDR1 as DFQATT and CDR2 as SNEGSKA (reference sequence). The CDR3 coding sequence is TGCAGTCTTCAGAGGGGCTCCTACAATGAGCAGTTCTTC. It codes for CSLQRGSYNEQFF.

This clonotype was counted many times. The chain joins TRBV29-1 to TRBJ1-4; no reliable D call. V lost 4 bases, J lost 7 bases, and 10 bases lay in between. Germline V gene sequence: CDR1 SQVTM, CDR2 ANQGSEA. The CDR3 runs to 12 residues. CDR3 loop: CSVALVSEKLFF. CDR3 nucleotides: TGCAGCGTTGCCCTCGTGAGTGAAAAACTGTTTTTT.

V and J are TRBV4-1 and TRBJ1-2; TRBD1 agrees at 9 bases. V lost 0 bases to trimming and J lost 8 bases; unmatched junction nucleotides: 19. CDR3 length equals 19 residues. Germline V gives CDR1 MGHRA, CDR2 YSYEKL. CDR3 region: CASSQEGQAGTGRSWGYTF. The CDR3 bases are TGCGCCAGCAGCCAAGAAGGTCAGGCCGGGACAGGGAGATCGTGGGGCTACACCTTC.

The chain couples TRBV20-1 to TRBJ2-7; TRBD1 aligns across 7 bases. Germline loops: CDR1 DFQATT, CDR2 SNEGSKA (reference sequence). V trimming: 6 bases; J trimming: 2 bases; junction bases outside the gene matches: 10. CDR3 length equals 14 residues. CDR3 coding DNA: TGCAGTGCCCTGGGACAGACATCTACCTACGAGCAGTACGTC. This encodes CSALGQTSTYEQYV.

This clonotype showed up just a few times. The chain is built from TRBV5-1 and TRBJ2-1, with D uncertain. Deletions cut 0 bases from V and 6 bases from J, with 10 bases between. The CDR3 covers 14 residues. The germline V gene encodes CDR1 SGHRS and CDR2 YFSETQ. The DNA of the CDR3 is TGCGCCAGCAGCTTGGTGGGCGATTCCAATGAGCAGTTCTTC. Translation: CASSLVGDSNEQFF.

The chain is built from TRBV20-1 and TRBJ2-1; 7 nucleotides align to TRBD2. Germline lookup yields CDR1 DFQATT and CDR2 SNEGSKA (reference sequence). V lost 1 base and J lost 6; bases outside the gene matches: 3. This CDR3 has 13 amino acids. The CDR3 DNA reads TGCAGTGCTAGAGGCCTAGCGGCCAATGAGCAGTTCTTC. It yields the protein CSARGLAANEQFF.

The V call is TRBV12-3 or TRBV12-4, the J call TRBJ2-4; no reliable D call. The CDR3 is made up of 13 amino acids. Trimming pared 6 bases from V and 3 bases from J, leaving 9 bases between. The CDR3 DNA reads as TGTGCCAGCAGGAGCACGGACAAAAACATTCAGTACTTC. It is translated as CASRSTDKNIQYF.

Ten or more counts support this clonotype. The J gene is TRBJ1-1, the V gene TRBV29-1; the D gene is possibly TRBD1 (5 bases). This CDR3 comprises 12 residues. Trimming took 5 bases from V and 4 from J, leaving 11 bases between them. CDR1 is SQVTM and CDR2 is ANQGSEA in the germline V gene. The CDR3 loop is CSVRGAITEAFF. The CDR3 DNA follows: TGCAGCGTTCGCGGGGCGATCACTGAAGCTTTCTTT. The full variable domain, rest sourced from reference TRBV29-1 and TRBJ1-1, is SAVISQKPSRDICQRGTSLTIQCQVDSQVTMMFWYRQQPGQSLTLIATANQGSEATYESGFVIDKFPISRPNLTFSTLTVSNMSPEDSSIYLCSVRGAITEAFFGQGTRLTVV.

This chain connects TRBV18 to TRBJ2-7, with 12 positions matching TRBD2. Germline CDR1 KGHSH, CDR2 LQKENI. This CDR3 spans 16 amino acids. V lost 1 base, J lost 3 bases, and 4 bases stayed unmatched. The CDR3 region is CASSPLGLAGRYEQYF. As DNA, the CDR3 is TGTGCCAGCTCACCACTAGGACTAGCGGGACGCTACGAGCAGTACTTC.

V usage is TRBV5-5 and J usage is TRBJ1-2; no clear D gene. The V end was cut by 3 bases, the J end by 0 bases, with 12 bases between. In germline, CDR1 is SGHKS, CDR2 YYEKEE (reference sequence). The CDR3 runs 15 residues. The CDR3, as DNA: TGTGCCAGCAGCTCAAGAGGAGAGACTAACTATGGCTACACCTTC. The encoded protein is CASSSRGETNYGYTF. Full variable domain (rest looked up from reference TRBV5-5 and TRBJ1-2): DAGVTQSPTHLIKTRGQQVTLRCSPISGHKSVSWYQQVLGQGPQFIFQYYEKEERGRGNFPDRFSARQFPNYSSELNVNALLLGDSALYLCASSSRGETNYGYTFGSGTRLTVV.

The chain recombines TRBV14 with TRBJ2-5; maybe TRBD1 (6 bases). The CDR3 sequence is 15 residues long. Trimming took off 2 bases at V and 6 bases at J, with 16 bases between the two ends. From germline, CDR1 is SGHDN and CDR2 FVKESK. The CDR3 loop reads CASSQQGQGRQTQYF. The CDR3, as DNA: TGTGCCAGCAGCCAACAGGGGCAGGGGCGGCAGACCCAGTACTTC.

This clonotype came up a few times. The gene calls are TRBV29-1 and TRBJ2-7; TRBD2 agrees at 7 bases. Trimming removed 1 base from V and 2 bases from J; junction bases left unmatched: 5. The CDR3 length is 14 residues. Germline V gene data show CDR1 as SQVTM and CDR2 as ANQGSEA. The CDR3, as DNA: TGCAGCGTTGAAGTTCCGGGGGGAACCTACGAGCAGTACTTC. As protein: CSVEVPGGTYEQYF.

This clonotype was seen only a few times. The CDR3 bases are TGTGCCAGCAGCTTAGTGGGTCAGGAGTTGAGGACGATCTCTGGGGCCAACGTCCTGACTTTC. Translated: CASSLVGQELRTISGANVLTF. The chain employs TRBV11-1 and TRBJ2-6; no definite D call. There are 21 residues in the CDR3. Germline assignment: CDR1 SGHAT and CDR2 FQDESV (reference sequence). The germline V and J ends were trimmed by 1 base and 0 bases, with 22 bases remaining between them.